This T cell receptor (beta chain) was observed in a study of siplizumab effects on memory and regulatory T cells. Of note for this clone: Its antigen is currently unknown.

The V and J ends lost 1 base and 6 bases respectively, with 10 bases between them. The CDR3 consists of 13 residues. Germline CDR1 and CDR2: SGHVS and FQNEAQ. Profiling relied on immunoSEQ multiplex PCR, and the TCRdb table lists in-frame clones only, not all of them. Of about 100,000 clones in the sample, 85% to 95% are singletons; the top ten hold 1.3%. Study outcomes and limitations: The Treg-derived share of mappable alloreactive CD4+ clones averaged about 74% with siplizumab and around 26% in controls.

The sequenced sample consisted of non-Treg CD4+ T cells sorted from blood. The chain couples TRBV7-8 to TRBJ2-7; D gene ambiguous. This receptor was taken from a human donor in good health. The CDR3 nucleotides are TGTGCCAGCAGCTTAGTCCCTCAGAGCGAGCAGTACTTC. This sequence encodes CASSLVPQSEQYF.